These 23 T cell receptor beta chains originate from one sample sequenced in a study of shared clonotypes between healthy human individuals. Naive CD8 cells were CD45RO-negative, positively selected for CCR7, excluding terminally differentiated effector memory CD45RA+ cells. Here immunoSEQ multiplex PCR was the method, and the copy in TCRdb shows in-frame clones only, minus some. The table records hundreds of thousands of clones, roughly 95% of them present only once. Sample: naive CD8+ T cells sorted from blood. Receptors originate from a woman in her thirties in good health.

V usage is TRBV6-5 and J usage is TRBJ2-7; the D gene is possibly TRBD2 (6 bases). The CDR3 has 16 amino acids. V was clipped by 0 bases and J by 2 bases, with 14 bases between them. CDR1 is MNHEY, CDR2 SVGAGI, per germline. CDR3 in DNA: TGTGCCAGCAGTTACTCGACGGGGGAGGCCCCCTACGAGCAGTACTTC. The encoded protein is CASSYSTGEAPYEQYF.

The genes are TRBV27 and TRBJ1-1, with 9 bases aligning to TRBD1. The germline CDR1 and CDR2 sequences are MNHEY and SMNVEV (reference sequence). After removal of 10 bases from V and 4 bases from J, the junction contained 7 bases not matched to a gene. This CDR3 contains 13 residues. The CDR3: CATKTGGTTEAFF. The CDR3 nucleotides are TGTGCCACCAAAACAGGGGGCACCACTGAAGCTTTCTTT.

This clone was found a few times. This same CDR3 is encoded by further DNA sequences in the sample. This chain joins TRBV19 and TRBJ1-1, with D unresolved. Germline CDR1 reads LNHDA; CDR2 reads SQIVND (reference sequence). The V end lost 5 bases, the J end lost 1 base, and 8 bases lay between the germline ends. The CDR3 loop spans 13 amino acids. For the CDR3, the DNA is TGTGCCAGTAGTCCTTTGGGGAACACTGAAGCTTTCTTT. Encoded protein: CASSPLGNTEAFF. The full variable domain, its missing parts supplied by reference TRBV19 and TRBJ1-1, is DGGITQSPKYLFRKEGQNVTLSCEQNLNHDAMYWYRQDPGQGLRLIYYSQIVNDFQKGDIAEGYSVSREKKESFPLTVTSAQKNPTAFYLCASSPLGNTEAFFGQGTRLTVV.

This chain uses TRBV29-1 with TRBJ2-7; perhaps TRBD1 as D (6 bases). Germline CDR1 SQVTM, CDR2 ANQGSEA. The V gene lost 7 bases and the J gene lost 2 bases, with 15 bases spanning the gap. CDR3 size: 13 residues. CDR3 in DNA: TGCAGCGCACGGACAGCCTCAGCCTACGAGCAGTACTTC. This sequence encodes CSARTASAYEQYF.

The CDR3 here is CASSWGLAVYEQYF. The CDR3 coding sequence is TGTGCCAGCAGCTGGGGACTAGCGGTCTACGAGCAGTACTTC. The V and J genes are TRBV28 and TRBJ2-7; 11 bases fit TRBD2. The length of the CDR3 is 14 residues. Germline V gives CDR1 MDHEN, CDR2 SYDVKM. V was pared by 6 bases and J by 3 bases, with 4 bases of the junction left unmatched.

J is TRBJ2-5 and V is TRBV27, with 12 bases matching TRBD2. Germline CDR1 is MNHEY and CDR2 is SMNVEV (reference sequence). This CDR3 has 13 amino acids. The J segment lost 2 bases and the V segment lost 9 bases, leaving 1 base of the junction unmatched. The CDR3 loop reads CASGLAGQETQYF. In DNA form, the CDR3 reads TGTGCCAGTGGACTAGCGGGGCAAGAGACCCAGTACTTC.

This clone has more than one count but fewer than ten. The chain carries TRBV7-6 and TRBJ2-7; 8 bases are a match to TRBD1. From germline, CDR1 is SGHVS and CDR2 FNYEAQ. CDR3 length: 14 residues. J lost 2 bases, V lost 3 bases, and 3 bases had no gene match. DNA for the CDR3: TGTGCCAGCAGCTTCGAGGACAGGGCCTACGAGCAGTACTTC. This encodes CASSFEDRAYEQYF.

This rearrangement joins TRBV9 to TRBJ2-3; TRBD2 aligns across 11 bases. J lost 2 bases, V lost 4 bases, and 6 bases had no gene match. This CDR3 has 16 amino acids. CDR1 and CDR2 (germline): SGDLS, YYNGEE. The CDR3 loop is CASSPGTSGITDTQYF. The CDR3 region has the DNA TGTGCCAGCAGCCCGGGGACTAGCGGAATCACAGATACGCAGTATTTT.

This sequence joins TRBV28 and TRBJ2-1; D is unresolved. Germline V gene lookup returns CDR1 MDHEN and CDR2 SYDVKM. The CDR3 spans 15 residues. V dropped 4 bases and J dropped 0 bases, with 10 bases sitting between them. The CDR3 protein is CASSSGSSSYNEQFF. CDR3 in DNA: TGTGCCAGCAGTTCAGGCAGCAGCTCCTACAATGAGCAGTTCTTC.

The chain is built from TRBV7-9 and TRBJ2-1, with TRBD2 matching over 8 bases. The germline V gene has CDR1 SEHNR and CDR2 FQNEAQ (reference sequence). V gave up 6 bases and J gave up 8 bases; unmatched junction bases: 15. This CDR3 has 16 residues. CDR3 DNA sequence: TGTGCCAGCAGATTCCAGCGGGAGCCTGGATTGGATGAGCAGTTCTTC. It specifies CASRFQREPGLDEQFF.

The CDR3 bases are TGTGCCAGCAGCCGGGACTCACGCCATGAGCAGTTCTTC. Its protein is CASSRDSRHEQFF. V and J are TRBV7-9 and TRBJ2-1; TRBD2 is a possible D gene (6 bases). Deletions cut 5 bases from V and 8 bases from J, with 13 bases between. The CDR3 is 13 residues long. The germline gives CDR1 SEHNR, CDR2 FQNEAQ (reference sequence). Combining the CDR3 with reference TRBV7-9 and TRBJ2-1 gives the whole variable domain DTGVSQNPRHKITKRGQNVTFRCDPISEHNRLYWYRQTLGQGPEFLTYFQNEAQLEKSRLLSDRFSAERPKGSFSTLEIQRTEQGDSAMYLCASSRDSRHEQFFGPGTRLTVL.

This chain joins TRBV2 and TRBJ2-1, with D perhaps TRBD1 or TRBD2 (6 bases each). Trimming took off 6 bases at V and 1 base at J, with 16 bases between the two ends. The CDR3 spans 16 residues. Germline V CDR1 and CDR2: SNHLY, FYNNEI. The CDR3 here is CASSPSRGGSYNEQFF. The CDR3 nucleotides are TGTGCCAGCAGCCCCAGCAGGGGAGGTTCCTACAATGAGCAGTTCTTC.

V gene TRBV14 combines with J gene TRBJ2-1; 13 positions match TRBD2. Germline lookup yields CDR1 SGHDN and CDR2 FVKESK. The CDR3 spans 15 residues. The V segment lost 4 bases and the J segment 5 bases; nucleotides outside the gene matches: 2. CDR3 amino acids: CASSRGLAGNNEQFF. The CDR3 region has the DNA TGTGCCAGCAGCCGGGGACTAGCGGGAAACAATGAGCAGTTCTTC. Based on the CDR3 plus reference TRBV14 and TRBJ2-1, the full variable domain is EAGVTQFPSHSVIEKGQTVTLRCDPISGHDNLYWYRRVMGKEIKFLLHFVKESKQDESGMPNNRFLAERTGGTYSTLKVQPAELEDSGVYFCASSRGLAGNNEQFFGPGTRLTVL.

The J gene is TRBJ1-5, the V gene TRBV11-2, with D perhaps matching TRBD1 (6 bases). CDR3 length equals 14 residues. V gave up 4 bases and J gave up 4 bases, with 11 bases separating them. CDR1 is SGHAT, CDR2 FQNNGV, per germline. In nucleotides, the CDR3 is TGTGCCAGCAGCTCGGGACAAGCTAATCAGCCCCAGCATTTT. Residues: CASSSGQANQPQHF. The full variable domain, its missing parts supplied by reference TRBV11-2 and TRBJ1-5, is EAGVAQSPRYKIIEKRQSVAFWCNPISGHATLYWYQQILGQGPKLLIQFQNNGVVDDSQLPKDRFSAERLKGVDSTLKIQPAKLEDSAVYLCASSSGQANQPQHFGDGTRLSIL.

The gene calls are TRBV27 and TRBJ2-5, with unresolved D. V lost 9 bases and J 2 bases, leaving 13 bases between the germline ends. CDR3 length: 13 amino acids. Per the germline V gene, CDR1 is MNHEY and CDR2 is SMNVEV (reference sequence). In nucleotides, the CDR3 is TGTGCCAGTAAGGACGGAAAACAAGAGACCCAGTACTTC. Its protein is CASKDGKQETQYF.

The chain carries TRBV27 and TRBJ2-7; 8 bases line up with TRBD2. The CDR3 covers 14 residues. V gave up 5 bases and J gave up 5 bases; unmatched junction bases: 8. Germline V gene data show CDR1 as MNHEY and CDR2 as SMNVEV (reference sequence). The CDR3: CASSRGGQAHEQYF. CDR3 sequence (DNA): TGTGCCAGCAGTCGGGGGGGCCAAGCCCACGAGCAGTACTTC.

This chain uses TRBV2 with TRBJ2-5, with 14 bases lining up with TRBD2. The CDR3 runs to 16 residues. V lost 7 bases to trimming and J lost 4 bases; unmatched junction nucleotides: 8. CDR1 is SNHLY, CDR2 FYNNEI, per germline. The CDR3 nucleotides are TGTGCCAGCACCCAAGCGGGGACTAGCGGGAGAGAGACCCAGTACTTC. Protein: CASTQAGTSGRETQYF.

A note on this clone: The junction and the germline gene differ at one end; a read error may be behind it. The chain carries TRBV19 and TRBJ2-5, with 11 bases that match TRBD2. Per germline, CDR1 LNHDA and CDR2 SQIVND (reference sequence). The CDR3 loop spans 15 amino acids. The CDR3 sequence: CASSPGLADQETQYF. In DNA form, the CDR3 reads TGTGCCAGTAGTCCGGGACTAGCGGACCAAGAAACCCAGTACTTC.

In its sample, this clone was seen once. This chain connects TRBV5-1 to TRBJ2-1, with TRBD2 identical over 11 bases. Trimming removed 5 bases from V and 1 base from J; junction bases left unmatched: 5. CDR1 and CDR2 (germline): SGHRS, YFSETQ. This CDR3 contains 16 residues. The CDR3 reads CASRWTSGFSYNEQFF. The CDR3 DNA reads as TGCGCCAGCAGGTGGACTAGCGGGTTTTCCTACAATGAGCAGTTCTTC.

The chain employs TRBV28 and TRBJ1-2, with 7 bases that match TRBD1. The germline CDR1 and CDR2 sequences are MDHEN and SYDVKM. V shed 2 bases and J 8 bases; nucleotides not matched to a gene: 8. This CDR3 comprises 14 residues. DNA of the CDR3: TGTGCCAGCAGTTTACAGGGGGAGCCTAGGGGCTACACCTTC. Its translation is CASSLQGEPRGYTF.

The rearrangement joins TRBV15 to TRBJ2-7; no clear D. The germline V gene encodes CDR1 LNHNV and CDR2 YYDKDF (reference sequence). The CDR3 has 15 residues. Trimming removed 1 base from V and 0 bases from J, with 10 bases in between. CDR3 sequence (DNA): TGTGCCACCAGCAGAGTCGAACATCTCTCCTACGAGCAGTACTTC. Protein: CATSRVEHLSYEQYF.

The genes are TRBV28 and TRBJ2-7, with TRBD2 identical over 7 bases. Germline V gives CDR1 MDHEN, CDR2 SYDVKM. CDR3 length equals 17 residues. J was trimmed by 1 base and V by 4 bases; bases with no gene match: 13. CDR3 bases: TGTGCCAGCAGTTATGGGACTACCCGGGTAGGATCCTACGAGCAGTACTTC. Translation: CASSYGTTRVGSYEQYF.

The chain carries TRBV13 and TRBJ2-2; D uncertain. The CDR3 covers 15 residues. Trimming removed 5 bases at V and 1 base at J, with 11 bases between. CDR1 and CDR2 (germline): PRHDT, FYEKMQ (reference sequence). CDR3 loop: CASSPQGLNTGELFF. As DNA, the CDR3 is TGTGCCAGCAGCCCACAAGGGTTGAACACCGGGGAGCTGTTTTTT.